This record looks at one TCR beta chain sequence and its context. This entry comes from a study of patients and donors after allogeneic stem cell transplantation. Germline CDR1 is SGHDT and CDR2 is YYEEEE. This CDR3 region has 14 residues. The V end was cut by 5 bases, the J end by 5 bases, with 16 bases between. TCRdb processed the RT-PCR reads anew with MiXCR; each CDR3 protein has one entry. The data show about 960,000 distinct CDR3 sequences, approximately 18% seen once. The V call is TRBV5-6, the J call TRBJ2-5, with a possible D match to TRBD2 (7 bases). The sample taken for sequencing was blood, either unsorted or a sorted T cell fraction (not recorded which). The TCR sequence derives from a human donor who was either an allogeneic HSCT recipient or a stem cell or donor lymphocyte infusion donor (not recorded which). It is not recorded whose cells these are; they may come from a transplant donor. The DNA for the CDR3 is TGTGCCAGCAGTGACGCGGGGGCGGGGGAGACCCAGTACTTC. It translates to CASSDAGAGETQYF. Variable domain in full (rest from reference TRBV5-6 and TRBJ2-5): DAGVTQSPTHLIKTRGQQVTLRCSPKSGHDTVSWYQQALGQGPQFIFQYYEEEERQRGNFPDRFSGHQFPNYSSELNVNALLLGDSALYLCASSDAGAGETQYFGPGTRLLVL.